Listed below are T cell receptor beta chains from one sample, sequenced in a study of blood T cell repertoires in COVID-19. The repertoire was sequenced with immunoSEQ multiplex PCR; TCRdb's copy has only in-frame clones and lacks some. The data contain 400,000 to 550,000 clones, around 90% of them singletons. The sequenced sample was PBMCs or T cells enriched from blood (not recorded which). Receptor source: a woman between 18 and 30 years old with acute COVID-19. Both conserved end residues are part of each CDR3. Fields, in order: clone size, D gene, V gene, J gene, CDR3 protein, CDR3 DNA. D genes are given only for firm matches. Size is omitted from some rows. Given values are once, few, many or a class for expanded clones.

abundance: NA
d_gene: TRBD1
v_gene: TRBV29-1
j_gene: TRBJ1-4
CDR3aa: CSVRQGLLRGEKLFF
CDR3nt: TGCAGCGTTAGACAGGGGTTGCTAAGAGGTGAAAAACTGTTTTTT

abundance: NA
d_gene: NA
v_gene: TRBV12-3/TRBV12-4
j_gene: TRBJ2-1
CDR3aa: CASSFGRYNEQFF
CDR3nt: TGTGCCAGCAGTTTTGGCCGATACAATGAGCAGTTCTTC

abundance: NA
d_gene: TRBD2
v_gene: TRBV19
j_gene: TRBJ2-3
CDR3aa: CASSTSGGADTQYF
CDR3nt: TGTGCCAGTAGTACTAGCGGGGGGGCAGATACGCAGTATTTT

abundance: NA
d_gene: NA
v_gene: TRBV6-2/TRBV6-3
j_gene: TRBJ1-1
CDR3aa: CASSWVQGEAFF
CDR3nt: TGTGCCAGCAGTTGGGTACAGGGTGAAGCTTTCTTT

abundance: NA
d_gene: NA
v_gene: TRBV9
j_gene: TRBJ1-1
CDR3aa: CASSPRPMTEEAFF
CDR3nt: TGTGCCAGCAGCCCGAGACCTATGACAGAGGAAGCTTTCTTT

abundance: once
d_gene: NA
v_gene: TRBV5-1
j_gene: TRBJ2-1
CDR3aa: CASSLEFGGIEQFF
CDR3nt: TGCGCCAGCAGCTTGGAATTTGGGGGGATTGAGCAGTTCTTC

abundance: NA
d_gene: TRBD2
v_gene: TRBV5-3
j_gene: TRBJ2-7
CDR3aa: CARHRSRGGISGRVYEQYF
CDR3nt: TGTGCCAGACATAGGTCCCGGGGCGGAATTAGCGGGAGGGTATACGAGCAGTACTTC

abundance: NA
d_gene: NA
v_gene: TRBV5-1
j_gene: TRBJ2-2
CDR3aa: CASSPTGTGELFF
CDR3nt: TGCGCCAGCAGCCCTACAGGGACGGGGGAGCTGTTTTTT

abundance: NA
d_gene: NA
v_gene: TRBV7-3
j_gene: TRBJ1-6
CDR3aa: CASSLVGDLNSPLHF
CDR3nt: TGTGCCAGCAGCTTAGTTGGGGACTTAAATTCACCCCTCCACTTT

abundance: once
d_gene: NA
v_gene: TRBV2
j_gene: TRBJ1-5
CDR3aa: CASADSNQPQHF
CDR3nt: TGTGCCAGCGCGGATAGCAATCAGCCCCAGCATTTT

abundance: few
d_gene: TRBD2
v_gene: TRBV4-2
j_gene: TRBJ2-1
CDR3aa: CASSQAGGPYNEQFF
CDR3nt: TGTGCCAGCAGCCAAGCGGGAGGGCCCTACAATGAGCAGTTCTTC

abundance: once
d_gene: TRBD1
v_gene: TRBV19
j_gene: TRBJ2-7
CDR3aa: CASSMGQKDEQYF
CDR3nt: TGTGCCAGTAGTATGGGACAGAAGGACGAGCAGTACTTC

abundance: NA
d_gene: TRBD1
v_gene: TRBV29-1
j_gene: TRBJ1-1
CDR3aa: CSVVPVDRGTVEAFF
CDR3nt: TGCAGCGTTGTTCCGGTCGACAGGGGGACCGTTGAAGCTTTCTTT

abundance: NA
d_gene: TRBD2
v_gene: TRBV7-8
j_gene: TRBJ2-5
CDR3aa: CASSLWGKTRSGDETQYF
CDR3nt: TGTGCCAGCAGCTTGTGGGGGAAGACACGTAGCGGGGACGAGACCCAGTACTTC

abundance: NA
d_gene: NA
v_gene: TRBV7-6
j_gene: TRBJ1-1
CDR3aa: CASSSNTEAFF
CDR3nt: TGTGCCAGCAGCTCTAACACTGAAGCTTTCTTT

abundance: NA
d_gene: TRBD2
v_gene: TRBV27
j_gene: TRBJ2-2
CDR3aa: CASSQRGGGGELFF
CDR3nt: TGTGCCAGCAGCCAACGCGGCGGGGGCGGGGAGCTGTTTTTT

abundance: NA
d_gene: NA
v_gene: TRBV24-1
j_gene: TRBJ2-2
CDR3aa: CATSVGTENGELFF
CDR3nt: TGTGCCACCAGTGTAGGCACAGAAAACGGGGAGCTGTTTTTT

abundance: NA
d_gene: TRBD1
v_gene: TRBV27
j_gene: TRBJ1-2
CDR3aa: CASSPRDRPFYGYTF
CDR3nt: TGTGCCAGCAGTCCCCGGGACAGACCTTTCTATGGCTACACCTTC

abundance: once
d_gene: NA
v_gene: TRBV9
j_gene: TRBJ1-4
CDR3aa: CASSPAGTLKEKLFF
CDR3nt: TGTGCCAGCAGCCCCGCCGGGACACTGAAGGAAAAACTGTTTTTT

abundance: few
d_gene: NA
v_gene: TRBV5-1
j_gene: TRBJ1-2
CDR3aa: CASSERTATYGYTF
CDR3nt: TGCGCCAGCAGCGAGAGGACAGCTACTTATGGCTACACCTTC

abundance: NA
d_gene: NA
v_gene: TRBV27
j_gene: TRBJ2-7
CDR3aa: CASSLVAEQYF
CDR3nt: TGTGCCAGCAGTTTGGTAGCCGAGCAGTACTTC

abundance: NA
d_gene: NA
v_gene: TRBV19
j_gene: TRBJ1-1
CDR3aa: CASSIGGNDMNTEAFF
CDR3nt: TGTGCCAGTAGTATAGGAGGGAACGACATGAACACTGAAGCTTTCTTT

abundance: NA
d_gene: TRBD2
v_gene: TRBV6-5
j_gene: TRBJ2-1
CDR3aa: CASNRGGQYNEQFF
CDR3nt: TGTGCCAGCAATCGGGGGGGCCAGTATAACGAGCAGTTCTTC

abundance: NA
d_gene: TRBD1
v_gene: TRBV4-1
j_gene: TRBJ1-6
CDR3aa: CASSQEQGANNSPLHF
CDR3nt: TGCGCCAGCAGCCAAGAACAGGGGGCGAATAATTCACCCCTCCACTTT

abundance: NA
d_gene: NA
v_gene: TRBV12-5
j_gene: TRBJ2-3
CDR3aa: CASGLTSDTQYF
CDR3nt: TGTGCTAGTGGTTTGACATCAGATACGCAGTATTTT

abundance: NA
d_gene: NA
v_gene: TRBV27
j_gene: TRBJ2-2
CDR3aa: CASSLTTARWDTGELFF
CDR3nt: TGTGCCAGCAGTTTAACGACAGCAAGATGGGACACCGGGGAGCTGTTTTTT

abundance: NA
d_gene: NA
v_gene: TRBV29-1
j_gene: TRBJ1-3
CDR3aa: CSVNSGNTIYF
CDR3nt: TGCAGCGTCAACTCTGGAAACACCATATATTTT

abundance: NA
d_gene: TRBD2
v_gene: TRBV20-1
j_gene: TRBJ2-2
CDR3aa: CSASDSGRARNTGELFF
CDR3nt: TGCAGTGCTAGTGATAGCGGGAGGGCCCGGAACACCGGGGAGCTGTTTTTT

abundance: NA
d_gene: NA
v_gene: TRBV6-5
j_gene: TRBJ2-5
CDR3aa: CASITTPPGRTYF
CDR3nt: TGTGCCAGCATCACTACTCCACCGGGTAGGACTTACTTC

abundance: NA
d_gene: TRBD1
v_gene: TRBV25-1
j_gene: TRBJ2-1
CDR3aa: CASSSGQGGRESYNEQFF
CDR3nt: TGTGCCAGCAGTTCGGGACAGGGTGGGAGGGAGTCGTACAATGAGCAGTTCTTC

abundance: NA
d_gene: NA
v_gene: TRBV30
j_gene: TRBJ1-2
CDR3aa: CAWSGQTTYGYTF
CDR3nt: TGTGCCTGGAGTGGACAGACAACCTATGGCTACACCTTC

abundance: NA
d_gene: NA
v_gene: TRBV5-5
j_gene: TRBJ2-6
CDR3aa: CASSLTVGANVLTF
CDR3nt: TGTGCCAGCAGCTTGACGGTCGGGGCCAACGTCCTGACTTTC

abundance: NA
d_gene: TRBD2
v_gene: TRBV5-4
j_gene: TRBJ2-7
CDR3aa: CASSFLTSGSREQYF
CDR3nt: TGTGCCAGCAGCTTCCTAACTAGCGGGAGCCGCGAGCAGTACTTC

abundance: NA
d_gene: TRBD1
v_gene: TRBV7-6
j_gene: TRBJ2-7
CDR3aa: CASSSPPGQIHYEQYF
CDR3nt: TGTGCCAGCAGCTCCCCCCCGGGACAGATACATTACGAGCAGTACTTC

abundance: NA
d_gene: TRBD1
v_gene: TRBV15
j_gene: TRBJ2-1
CDR3aa: CATSREEGQGILNEQFF
CDR3nt: TGTGCCACCAGCAGAGAAGAGGGACAGGGTATCCTGAATGAGCAGTTCTTC

abundance: NA
d_gene: TRBD1
v_gene: TRBV7-9
j_gene: TRBJ2-5
CDR3aa: CASSRGQLSQETQYF
CDR3nt: TGTGCCAGCAGCCGGGGACAGCTAAGCCAAGAGACCCAGTACTTC

abundance: NA
d_gene: NA
v_gene: TRBV11-2
j_gene: TRBJ1-2
CDR3aa: CASSPVASNYGYTF
CDR3nt: TGTGCCAGCAGCCCCGTGGCATCGAACTATGGCTACACCTTC

abundance: once
d_gene: NA
v_gene: TRBV6-5
j_gene: TRBJ2-1
CDR3aa: CASSYWRGVRNEQFF
CDR3nt: TGTGCCAGCAGTTACTGGAGGGGCGTCCGAAATGAGCAGTTCTTC

abundance: NA
d_gene: NA
v_gene: TRBV5-1
j_gene: TRBJ2-2
CDR3aa: CASSLVRRNTGELFF
CDR3nt: TGCGCCAGCAGCTTGGTACGCAGAAACACCGGGGAGCTGTTTTTT

abundance: NA
d_gene: NA
v_gene: TRBV19
j_gene: TRBJ1-5
CDR3aa: CASSIRPRGNFHQPQHF
CDR3nt: TGTGCCAGTAGTATACGGCCCAGGGGAAATTTTCATCAGCCCCAGCATTTT

abundance: NA
d_gene: TRBD2
v_gene: TRBV7-2
j_gene: TRBJ2-7
CDR3aa: CASSYGLASVSSYEQYF
CDR3nt: TGTGCCAGCAGCTACGGACTAGCGAGTGTAAGCTCCTACGAGCAGTACTTC

abundance: NA
d_gene: TRBD1
v_gene: TRBV18
j_gene: TRBJ1-5
CDR3aa: CASSPGTGIGQPQHF
CDR3nt: TGTGCCAGCTCCCCCGGGACAGGGATCGGTCAGCCCCAGCATTTT

abundance: NA
d_gene: TRBD1
v_gene: TRBV12-3/TRBV12-4
j_gene: TRBJ1-2
CDR3aa: CASIRQGSRGYTF
CDR3nt: TGTGCCAGCATTCGACAGGGGTCTAGGGGCTACACCTTC

abundance: NA
d_gene: NA
v_gene: TRBV7-3
j_gene: TRBJ1-2
CDR3aa: CASSFSGEGGYTF
CDR3nt: TGTGCCAGCAGCTTTTCGGGGGAGGGTGGCTACACCTTC

abundance: NA
d_gene: NA
v_gene: TRBV7-9
j_gene: TRBJ2-7
CDR3aa: CASSEQGREQYF
CDR3nt: TGTGCCAGCAGCGAACAGGGTAGGGAGCAGTACTTC

abundance: NA
d_gene: TRBD1
v_gene: TRBV5-1
j_gene: TRBJ1-1
CDR3aa: CASSLGDREEAFF
CDR3nt: TGCGCCAGCAGCTTGGGGGACAGGGAAGAAGCTTTCTTT

abundance: NA
d_gene: TRBD2
v_gene: TRBV19
j_gene: TRBJ2-3
CDR3aa: CASTPSGGTDTQYF
CDR3nt: TGTGCCAGTACCCCTAGCGGTGGGACAGATACGCAGTATTTT

abundance: NA
d_gene: TRBD2
v_gene: TRBV19
j_gene: TRBJ2-7
CDR3aa: CASSIMTSGSYEQYF
CDR3nt: TGTGCCAGTAGTATTATGACTAGCGGGTCCTACGAGCAGTACTTC

abundance: NA
d_gene: NA
v_gene: TRBV27
j_gene: TRBJ1-6
CDR3aa: CASSLDSNSPLHF
CDR3nt: TGTGCCAGCAGTTTAGACAGTAATTCACCCCTCCACTTT

abundance: NA
d_gene: NA
v_gene: TRBV12-3/TRBV12-4
j_gene: TRBJ2-7
CDR3aa: CATARRGEQYF
CDR3nt: TGTGCCACCGCCAGACGGGGGGAGCAGTACTTC

abundance: once
d_gene: NA
v_gene: TRBV3-1/TRBV3-2
j_gene: TRBJ1-1
CDR3aa: CASSRPGQLNTEAFF
CDR3nt: TGTGCCAGCAGCCGACCGGGACAACTGAACACTGAAGCTTTCTTT

abundance: NA
d_gene: TRBD1
v_gene: TRBV6-5
j_gene: TRBJ1-1
CDR3aa: CACRSAGGDAEAFF
CDR3nt: TGTGCCTGTCGGAGCGCAGGGGGTGACGCTGAAGCTTTCTTT

abundance: once
d_gene: NA
v_gene: TRBV10-3
j_gene: TRBJ2-1
CDR3aa: CAISEVGPRGSYNEQFF
CDR3nt: TGTGCCATCAGTGAGGTTGGCCCTCGGGGCTCCTACAATGAGCAGTTCTTC

abundance: NA
d_gene: NA
v_gene: TRBV5-8
j_gene: TRBJ2-3
CDR3aa: CASSLDGADTQYF
CDR3nt: TGTGCCAGCAGCTTGGACGGAGCAGATACGCAGTATTTT

abundance: NA
d_gene: NA
v_gene: TRBV19
j_gene: TRBJ1-6
CDR3aa: CASSLGSDYNSPLHF
CDR3nt: TGTGCCAGTAGTCTGGGGAGCGATTATAATTCACCCCTCCACTTT